Given below is one T cell receptor (beta chain) in context. MiXCR, applied by TCRdb to the 5' RACE reads, yields one record per CDR3 protein. The table records 500,000 to 550,000 distinct CDR3 sequences, less than 25% of them present only once. In germline, CDR1 is ENHRY, CDR2 SYGVKD. V shed 2 bases and J 2 bases; nucleotides not matched to a gene: 6. CDR3 size: 16 residues. The sample originates from a study of identical twins. The same data also contributed to another study, on T cells expressing NK-cell markers.

Sequencing used CD4+ T cells sorted from blood. This TCR derives from a woman aged 18-29 years in good health. The J gene is TRBJ2-3, the V gene TRBV10-3, with TRBD2 identical over 8 bases. CDR3 DNA: TGTGCCATCAGTGAGAGAGCGGGAGTGGACACAGATACGCAGTATTTT. As protein: CAISERAGVDTDTQYF.